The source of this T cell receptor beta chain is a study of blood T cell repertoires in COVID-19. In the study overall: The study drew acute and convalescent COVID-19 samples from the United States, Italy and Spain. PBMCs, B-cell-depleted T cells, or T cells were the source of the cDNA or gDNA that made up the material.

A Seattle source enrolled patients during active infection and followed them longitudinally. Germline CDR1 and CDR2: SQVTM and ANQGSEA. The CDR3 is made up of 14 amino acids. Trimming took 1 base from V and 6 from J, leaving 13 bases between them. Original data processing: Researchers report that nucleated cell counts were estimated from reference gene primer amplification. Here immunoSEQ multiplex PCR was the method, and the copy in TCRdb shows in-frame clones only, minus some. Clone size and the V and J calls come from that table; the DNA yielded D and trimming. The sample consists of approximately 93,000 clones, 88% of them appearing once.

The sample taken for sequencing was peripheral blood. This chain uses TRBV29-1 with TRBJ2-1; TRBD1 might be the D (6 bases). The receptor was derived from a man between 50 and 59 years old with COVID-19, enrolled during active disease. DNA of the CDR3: TGCAGCGTTGAAGTCAGGGGAACCGCCAATGAGCAGTTCTTC. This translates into CSVEVRGTANEQFF.